Shown below are 28 T cell receptor beta chains from a single sample sequenced in a study of neurological immune-mediated disorders. TCRdb re-analysed the 5' RACE reads in MiXCR, keeping a single row per CDR3 protein. This sample yields tens of thousands of distinct CDR3 sequences, of which 4% to 6% are seen a single time; about 2.4% belongs to the top ten. Input material: PBMCs. The receptors derive from a woman aged 25 to 39 with multiple sclerosis.

There are a few counts of this clonotype. This chain connects TRBV30 to TRBJ2-1; D unresolved. CDR3 length equals 12 residues. V was shortened by 1 base and J by 4 bases, with 5 bases between the two germline ends. Germline CDR1 reads GTSNPN; CDR2 reads SVGIG (reference sequence). CDR3: CAWSAGYNEQFF. The CDR3 nucleotides read TGTGCCTGGAGTGCCGGTTACAATGAGCAGTTCTTC.

There are many counts of this clonotype. The V and J genes are TRBV20-1 and TRBJ2-4; 8 positions agree with TRBD2. V was pared by 3 bases and J by 6 bases, with 4 bases of the junction left unmatched. The length of the CDR3 is 13 residues. The germline gives CDR1 DFQATT, CDR2 SNEGSKA (reference sequence). CDR3 in amino acids: CSASTSGPNIQYF. CDR3 bases: TGCAGTGCTAGTACTAGCGGACCAAACATTCAGTACTTC.

The table lists this clonotype with many counts. The rearrangement uses TRBV20-1 and TRBJ1-3, with D maybe TRBD1 (5 bases). Germline V CDR1 and CDR2: DFQATT, SNEGSKA (reference sequence). The CDR3 runs to 14 residues. Trimming cost V 5 bases and J 1 base, with 12 bases left between them. CDR3 nucleotide sequence: TGCAGTGCTTGGGACCGTAAATCTGGAAACACCATATATTTT. It is translated as CSAWDRKSGNTIYF.

This clonotype was counted at least ten times. V and J are TRBV5-1 and TRBJ2-1; D call uncertain. The CDR3 runs to 13 residues. CDR1 and CDR2 (germline): SGHRS, YFSETQ. The germline V and J ends were trimmed by 0 bases and 5 bases, with 6 bases remaining between them. CDR3 DNA sequence: TGCGCCAGCAGCTTGGGGATGGACAATGAGCAGTTCTTC. Translated, it gives CASSLGMDNEQFF.

This clonotype came up many times. The rearrangement joins TRBV6-6 to TRBJ1-6; 8 bases fit TRBD1. CDR3 length: 13 amino acids. V shed 6 bases and J 10 bases; nucleotides not matched to a gene: 5. Per the germline V gene, CDR1 is MNHNY and CDR2 is SVGAGI (reference sequence). The chain's CDR3 is CASSPGQGSPLHF. CDR3 DNA sequence: TGTGCCAGCAGCCCTGGACAGGGATCACCCCTCCACTTT.

The table lists this clonotype with a count of one. A clone one base away is much larger, so this may be a read error. The gene calls are TRBV20-1 and TRBJ2-7; a weak D match, TRBD2 (5 bases). CDR3 length: 13 amino acids. Trimming took 7 bases from V and 4 from J, leaving 17 bases between them. Germline V gives CDR1 DFQATT, CDR2 SNEGSKA (reference sequence). DNA for the CDR3: TGCAGTGATAGCACCACTAGTAGGTACGAGCAGTACTTC. Protein product: CSDSTTSRYEQYF.

In its sample, this clonotype was seen many times. This CDR3 reads CASSLGPGPIKGTDTQYF. The DNA for the CDR3 is TGCGCCAGCAGCCTCGGGCCAGGCCCTATTAAGGGCACAGATACGCAGTATTTT. The rearrangement joins TRBV5-1 to TRBJ2-3; the D is unclear. Germline assignment: CDR1 SGHRS and CDR2 YFSETQ. V dropped 4 bases and J dropped 1 base, with 22 bases sitting between them. The CDR3 is 18 amino acids.

This clonotype came up many times. Written as DNA, the CDR3 is TGTGCCAGCAGCGCAAGGTCGGTTGGGACAGATACGCAGTATTTT. Its translation: CASSARSVGTDTQYF. J is TRBJ2-3 and V is TRBV7-3; D is ambiguous. The V gene's germline CDR1 is SGHTA and CDR2 FQGTGA. There are 15 residues in the CDR3. Trimming stripped 5 bases from V and 3 bases from J, with 15 bases between.

The J gene is TRBJ1-2, the V gene TRBV5-4, with D maybe TRBD1 (5 bases). The V end was cut by 2 bases, the J end by 7 bases, with 15 bases between. CDR1 and CDR2 (germline): SGHNT, YYREEE (reference sequence). CDR3 length: 14 amino acids. The CDR3 DNA is TGTGCCAGCAGCTTTCTCGGGGGTTCGGGTGGCTACACCTTC. As protein: CASSFLGGSGGYTF.

This clonotype was counted ten times or more. The chain couples TRBV20-1 to TRBJ2-7, with 7 bases matching TRBD1. CDR1 and CDR2 (germline): DFQATT, SNEGSKA (reference sequence). The CDR3 covers 14 residues. The V gene end was trimmed by 4 bases and the J gene end by 2 bases; junction bases not matched to a gene: 8. The CDR3 sequence is CSAMVPGQTYEQYF. CDR3 nucleotide sequence: TGCAGTGCTATGGTCCCGGGACAGACCTACGAGCAGTACTTC.

This clonotype was counted ten times or more. This sequence joins TRBV5-1 and TRBJ1-2, with D unclear. The V end lost 4 bases, the J end lost 4 bases, and 17 bases lay between the germline ends. CDR3 length: 15 residues. From germline, CDR1 is SGHRS and CDR2 YFSETQ. CDR3 DNA sequence: TGCGCCAGCAGCCCGGACCCTAGAGGAGGCTATGGCTACACCTTC. Translated, it gives CASSPDPRGGYGYTF.

The chain joins TRBV20-1 to TRBJ2-7; D is perhaps TRBD2 (6 bases). This CDR3 is 15 amino acids long. Per germline, CDR1 DFQATT and CDR2 SNEGSKA (reference sequence). V was cut by 6 bases and J by 5 bases, with 23 bases left in between. CDR3 region: CSASDGTRGNHEQYF. The CDR3 DNA is TGCAGTGCGTCGGACGGGACTCGCGGGAACCACGAGCAGTACTTC.

This clonotype was observed many times. The rearrangement links TRBV20-1 to TRBJ2-1; the match to TRBD1 covers 9 bases. Germline trimming cut 3 bases from V and 3 bases from J; bases unmatched to any gene: 6. This CDR3 has 15 amino acids. CDR1 is DFQATT, CDR2 SNEGSKA, per germline (reference sequence). The CDR3 DNA sequence: TGCAGTGCTAGGTCGACAGGGGGGCTCTACAATGAGCAGTTCTTC. It codes for CSARSTGGLYNEQFF.

This chain joins TRBV28 and TRBJ1-1; no firm D call. Trimming cost V 2 bases and J 7 bases, with 17 bases left between them. Germline values: CDR1 MDHEN, CDR2 SYDVKM. This CDR3 has 15 amino acids. The CDR3 coding sequence is TGTGCCAGCAGTTTACCTGGACTGAACGACTTTGAAGCTTTCTTT. As protein: CASSLPGLNDFEAFF.

On this clonotype itself: This may stem from a read error, because a much larger clone lies one nucleotide away. This chain links TRBV7-8 with TRBJ2-3, with TRBD1 matching over 8 bases. The germline V gene encodes CDR1 SGHVS and CDR2 FQNEAQ. CDR3 size: 14 residues. The CDR3 reads CASSQTQGADKQYF. The CDR3 DNA reads as TGTGCCAGCAGCCAGACCCAGGGGGCAGATAAGCAGTATTTT.

This clonotype was seen ten or more times. The chain has TRBV7-2 and TRBJ2-7, with TRBD2 identical over 12 bases. The V gene's germline CDR1 is SGHTA and CDR2 FQGNSA. The J segment lost 4 bases and the V segment lost 4 bases, leaving 11 bases of the junction unmatched. This CDR3 comprises 17 residues. The DNA for the CDR3 is TGTGCCAGCAGCTACACCCCTAGCGGGAGGGCCGGGTACGAGCAGTACTTC. Protein: CASSYTPSGRAGYEQYF.

This clonotype was picked up many times. This chain joins TRBV20-1 and TRBJ2-3; 8 bases are shared with TRBD2. The CDR3 spans 15 residues. Germline V gene data show CDR1 as DFQATT and CDR2 as SNEGSKA (reference sequence). The trim removed 5 bases at V and 3 bases at J, leaving 10 bases unmatched. CDR3 sequence reads: CSAYGGAGRTDTQYF. CDR3 coding DNA: TGCAGTGCTTACGGGGGGGCCGGTAGGACAGATACGCAGTATTTT.

This clonotype was seen many times. The chain couples TRBV20-1 to TRBJ2-7; D perhaps matches TRBD2 (6 bases). The CDR3 contains 13 residues. The V and J ends lost 5 bases and 0 bases respectively, with 11 bases between them. The germline gives CDR1 DFQATT, CDR2 SNEGSKA (reference sequence). The CDR3: CSARDLTSYEQYF. CDR3 coding DNA: TGCAGTGCTCGGGACTTGACCTCCTACGAGCAGTACTTC.

This clonotype has a count of ten or more. The chain links TRBV12-3 or TRBV12-4 to TRBJ2-1; either TRBD1 or TRBD2 may supply D (5 bases each). The CDR3 runs to 15 residues. V was trimmed by 7 bases and J by 4 bases, leaving 17 bases between them. The CDR3 nucleotides read TGTGCCAGCACCCCGGGACGGCGGGCGTACAATGAGCAGTTCTTC. The encoded protein is CASTPGRRAYNEQFF.

In its sample, this clonotype ranks as medium-sized. V gene TRBV21-1 combines with J gene TRBJ1-6; the D call TRBD1 from the table was never checked on the DNA. TRBV21-1 is termed a pseudogene. The CDR3 runs 19 residues. CDR3 DNA sequence: TGTGCCAGCAGCAAAGTACGGCAGGGGGTCCAAGTGAATCAAACACCCCTCCACTTT. Translating it yields CASSKVRQGVQVNQTPLHF.

The chain recombines TRBV6-1 with TRBJ2-7, with D possibly TRBD2 on 5 matching bases. The V end lost 10 bases, the J end lost 7 bases, and 23 bases lay between the germline ends. Germline lookup yields CDR1 MNHNS and CDR2 SASEGT. CDR3 length: 14 residues. The DNA for the CDR3 is TGTGCCATCGTCCGGGGAGCATCAAAGGAAGAGCAGTACTTC. Translating it yields CAIVRGASKEEQYF.

The rearrangement links TRBV10-3 to TRBJ2-7, with TRBD1 identical over 10 bases. The germline CDR1 and CDR2 sequences are ENHRY and SYGVKD. V was clipped by 8 bases and J by 4 bases; unmatched bases: 8. CDR3 length: 14 residues. CDR3 DNA sequence: TGTGCCATCCGCGCCGGGGACAGGGGTTACGAGCAGTACTTC. Its protein is CAIRAGDRGYEQYF.

This clonotype has a count of ten or more. The rearrangement links TRBV4-1 to TRBJ2-7, with TRBD2 as a possible D gene (5 bases). This CDR3 has 17 amino acids. V lost 4 bases to trimming and J lost 5 bases, with 24 bases between them. CDR1 is MGHRA and CDR2 is YSYEKL in the germline V gene. The CDR3 bases are TGCGCCAGCAGCCTCGACCCTCCCGGGGTGTACATCCACGAGCAGTACTTC. This codes for CASSLDPPGVYIHEQYF.

The CDR3, as DNA: TGTGCCATCAGTGACCCCGGGACTAGCGGGAGCTCCTACGAGCAGTACTTC. Its protein product is CAISDPGTSGSSYEQYF. The V and J genes are TRBV10-3 and TRBJ2-7; 14 nucleotides align to TRBD2. Losses at the gene ends were 3 bases for V and 0 bases for J; bases not matched to a gene: 4. Germline assignment: CDR1 ENHRY and CDR2 SYGVKD. The CDR3 is 17 amino acids.

The rearrangement uses TRBV20-1 and TRBJ1-1; 10 nucleotides align to TRBD1. CDR3 length equals 16 residues. Germline assignment: CDR1 DFQATT and CDR2 SNEGSKA (reference sequence). Losses at the gene ends were 5 bases for V and 3 bases for J; bases not matched to a gene: 12. The CDR3 region has the DNA TGCAGTGCTCCTGTCCCGGGACAGGGGACGGACACTGAAGCTTTCTTT. Its translation: CSAPVPGQGTDTEAFF.

This clonotype was observed many times. This chain uses TRBV29-1 with TRBJ1-4; D unclear. V lost 7 bases and J lost 0, with 6 bases in between. This CDR3 is 12 amino acids long. CDR1 is SQVTM, CDR2 ANQGSEA, per germline. CDR3 DNA sequence: TGCAGCGCGTTCGCAACTAATGAAAAACTGTTTTTT. Protein product: CSAFATNEKLFF.

Ten or more counts support this clonotype. V usage is TRBV12-3 or TRBV12-4 and J usage is TRBJ2-3; D may be TRBD2 (6 bases). Trimming removed 8 bases at V and 5 bases at J, with 14 bases between. This CDR3 spans 13 amino acids. The CDR3: CASAGPEGDTQYF. CDR3 sequence (DNA): TGTGCCAGCGCGGGACCCGAGGGAGATACGCAGTATTTT.

This clonotype was counted at least ten times. The rearrangement uses TRBV20-1 and TRBJ1-2, with D uncertain. With 4 bases removed from V and 6 bases from J, the gap between germline ends came to 15 bases. Germline assignment: CDR1 DFQATT and CDR2 SNEGSKA (reference sequence). The CDR3 covers 13 residues. For the CDR3, the DNA is TGCAGTGCTAAGGAAAGTGATTCGAATGGCTACACCTTC. Amino acid sequence: CSAKESDSNGYTF.